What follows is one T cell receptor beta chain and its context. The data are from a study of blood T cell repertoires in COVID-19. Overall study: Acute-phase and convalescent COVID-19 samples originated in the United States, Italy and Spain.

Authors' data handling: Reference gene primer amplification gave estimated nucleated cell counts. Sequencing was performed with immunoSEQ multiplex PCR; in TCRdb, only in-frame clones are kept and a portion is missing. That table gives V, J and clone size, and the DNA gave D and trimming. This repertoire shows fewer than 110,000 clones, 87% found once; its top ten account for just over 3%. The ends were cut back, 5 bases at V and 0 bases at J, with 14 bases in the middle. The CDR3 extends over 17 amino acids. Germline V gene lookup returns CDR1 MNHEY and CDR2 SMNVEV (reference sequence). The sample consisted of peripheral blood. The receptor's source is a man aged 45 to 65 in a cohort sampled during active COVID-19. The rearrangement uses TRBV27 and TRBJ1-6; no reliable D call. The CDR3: CASSLGLRSSYNSPLHF. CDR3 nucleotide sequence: TGTGCCAGCAGTCTTGGACTCCGGAGCTCCTATAATTCACCCCTCCACTTT.